This T cell receptor (beta chain) originates from a study of T cell responses to AZD1222 COVID-19 vaccine. Overall study findings and caveats: After the peak T cell response, and only then, were repertoires sampled. Spike-wide vaccine-associated CD4 TCRs dominated at 160-218 and 743-854. Variant regions that are unmutated are reportedly the target of nearly half of spike-specific TCRs.

On this clone: Its antigen is currently unknown.

Repertoires were generated with immunoSEQ multiplex PCR, while TCRdb's copy carries only in-frame clones and drops some. The sample includes 150,000 or so clones, more than 75% of them seen just once. CDR1 and CDR2 from the germline V gene are LNHDA and SQIVND (reference sequence). Trimming left V 5 bases short and J 3 bases short, with 20 bases between. The CDR3 runs to 16 residues. The chain carries TRBV19 and TRBJ2-7; D uncertain. This clonotype was sampled from an adult who received the AZD1222 COVID-19 vaccine. The sample consisted of peripheral blood, taken 28 days after the second AZD1222 dose. CDR3 bases: TGTGCCAGTAGTGTCCGAACATGGGCAACTCGCTACGAGCAGTACTTC. Translated: CASSVRTWATRYEQYF.